The 18 T cell receptor beta chains presented below share a single source sample, sequenced in a study of siplizumab effects on memory and regulatory T cells. Sequencing used immunoSEQ multiplex PCR; TCRdb keeps in-frame clones, though not all of them. This table has nearly 95,000 clones, roughly 94% appearing once. Source material: non-Treg CD4+ T cells sorted from blood. The receptors shown here come from a human donor in good health.

The gene calls are TRBV19 and TRBJ1-2; 12 nucleotides line up with TRBD1. The junction had 5 bases not matched to a gene; V was cut back by 5 bases and J by 4 bases. CDR1 and CDR2 (germline): LNHDA, SQIVND (reference sequence). CDR3 size: 15 residues. The CDR3 nucleotides read TGTGCCAGTAGTCCGGGGACAGGGGGCATCTATGGCTACACCTTC. Translating it yields CASSPGTGGIYGYTF.

The CDR3, as DNA: TGTGCCAGCACCTGGGGCGGGAGACCTTACAATGAGCAGTTCTTC. Residues: CASTWGGRPYNEQFF. The chain recombines TRBV27 with TRBJ2-1, with 7 bases that match TRBD2. The length of the CDR3 is 15 residues. J lost 4 bases, V lost 7 bases, and 10 bases had no gene match. Germline V CDR1 and CDR2: MNHEY, SMNVEV (reference sequence).

The V call is TRBV11-3, the J call TRBJ2-3; TRBD1 matches at 8 bases. The length of the CDR3 is 15 residues. Germline loops: CDR1 SGHNT, CDR2 YENEEA. Trimming at V came to 1 base and at J to 1 base, leaving 1 base not matched to a gene. CDR3 amino acids: CASSLGGQGTDTQYF. The DNA of the CDR3 is TGTGCCAGCAGCTTAGGGGGACAGGGCACAGATACGCAGTATTTT. The full variable domain, with the rest looked up from reference TRBV11-3 and TRBJ2-3, is EAGVVQSPRYKIIEKKQPVAFWCNPISGHNTLYWYLQNLGQGPELLIRYENEEAVDDSQLPKDRFSAERLKGVDSTLKIQPAELGDSAVYLCASSLGGQGTDTQYFGPGTRLTVL.

The gene calls are TRBV4-1 and TRBJ2-5; the D gene could be TRBD1 or TRBD2 (5 bases each). The CDR3 sequence is 16 residues long. The V and J ends lost 0 bases and 5 bases respectively, with 16 bases between them. Looked up from germline, CDR1 is MGHRA and CDR2 is YSYEKL. CDR3: CASSQEGVGRSETQYF. The CDR3, as DNA: TGCGCCAGCAGCCAAGAGGGGGTGGGTAGGTCCGAGACCCAGTACTTC.

The rearrangement joins TRBV6-1 to TRBJ2-7; 7 bases agree with TRBD1. With 6 bases clipped from V and 5 bases from J, the junction kept 7 bases outside the gene matches. This CDR3 region has 13 residues. Per germline, CDR1 MNHNS and CDR2 SASEGT. The DNA for the CDR3 is TGTGCCAGCAGGCAGACAGGGAACAACGAGCAGTACTTC. It yields the protein CASRQTGNNEQYF.

V is TRBV5-1 and J is TRBJ2-3, with 8 bases that match TRBD1. This CDR3 has 14 amino acids. With V trimmed by 2 bases and J by 5 bases, 4 bases remained unmatched. Germline V CDR1 and CDR2: SGHRS, YFSETQ. In DNA form, the CDR3 reads TGCGCCAGCAGCTTTGCACAGGGGGGAGATACGCAGTATTTT. It codes for CASSFAQGGDTQYF.

V gene TRBV6-6 combines with J gene TRBJ1-5; D might be TRBD1 (6 bases). CDR3 size: 15 residues. V was clipped by 0 bases and J by 7 bases, with 13 bases between them. Per the germline V gene, CDR1 is MNHNY and CDR2 is SVGAGI (reference sequence). The CDR3 region is CASSYSTRGGQPQHF. CDR3 sequence (DNA): TGTGCCAGCAGTTACTCGACCAGGGGAGGGCAGCCCCAGCATTTT.

This chain joins TRBV12-5 and TRBJ1-2; 9 bases map to TRBD1. CDR1 LGHNT and CDR2 FRNRAP come from the germline V gene. Trimming took 2 bases from V and 6 from J; bases not matched to a gene: 4. This CDR3 spans 14 amino acids. The CDR3 sequence: CASGLIGTGNGYTF. In DNA, the CDR3 is TGTGCTAGTGGTTTGATAGGGACAGGGAATGGCTACACCTTC.

The chain has TRBV6-1 and TRBJ1-2; a weak D match, TRBD1 (5 bases). Germline assignment: CDR1 MNHNS and CDR2 SASEGT. Between the trimmed V and J ends, which lost 7 bases and 7 bases, there was a span of 13 bases. The CDR3 covers 12 residues. CDR3 bases: TGTGCCAGCACCCAGGGCGGACGTGGCTACACCTTC. Translated, it gives CASTQGGRGYTF.

The chain uses TRBV6-5 and TRBJ2-7, with D perhaps TRBD1 or TRBD2 (6 bases each). This CDR3 has 16 amino acids. V was cut by 0 bases and J by 5 bases, with 17 bases left in between. The germline V gene encodes CDR1 MNHEY and CDR2 SVGAGI. CDR3 in DNA: TGTGCCAGCAGTTACTCGACCGGAGGGGGTGCCAACGAGCAGTACTTC. Translating gives CASSYSTGGGANEQYF.

The rearrangement joins TRBV5-8 to TRBJ2-1; 11 nucleotides line up with TRBD1. There are 16 residues in the CDR3. Germline CDR1 SGHTS, CDR2 YDEGEE. Trimming took 6 bases from V and 6 from J; bases not matched to a gene: 11. The CDR3 protein is CASTPEGQGDFNEQFF. The DNA for the CDR3 is TGTGCCAGCACCCCGGAGGGACAGGGGGATTTCAATGAGCAGTTCTTC.

This chain uses TRBV4-2 with TRBJ2-7; tentatively, D is TRBD1 (6 bases). V was clipped by 0 bases and J by 5 bases, with 8 bases between them. CDR1 is LGHNA and CDR2 is YNFKEQ in the germline V gene. The CDR3 is 13 amino acids. In DNA, the CDR3 is TGTGCCAGCAGCCAAGATACAGGGAACGAGCAGTACTTC. As protein: CASSQDTGNEQYF.

The chain couples TRBV5-1 to TRBJ2-7, with D perhaps matching TRBD2 (6 bases). Between the trimmed V and J ends, which lost 6 bases and 6 bases, there was a span of 22 bases. This CDR3 contains 15 residues. Germline CDR1 is SGHRS and CDR2 is YFSETQ. CDR3 DNA: TGCGCCAGCACCACATCAGGGACTGCATCAGCCGAGCAGTACTTC. This codes for CASTTSGTASAEQYF.

The V gene is TRBV9, the J gene TRBJ2-7; 8 positions agree with TRBD1. Germline V gene sequence: CDR1 SGDLS, CDR2 YYNGEE. This CDR3 contains 15 residues. The trim removed 5 bases at V and 3 bases at J, leaving 10 bases unmatched. The CDR3 nucleotides read TGTGCCAGCAGTCCCAGGGGACAGGATTTCTACGAGCAGTACTTC. Encoded protein: CASSPRGQDFYEQYF.

V usage is TRBV7-3 and J usage is TRBJ2-7, with D possibly matching TRBD1 (6 bases). V was trimmed by 4 bases and J by 0 bases, leaving 13 bases between them. Germline V CDR1 and CDR2: SGHTA, FQGTGA. The CDR3 is made up of 15 amino acids. CDR3 nucleotides: TGTGCCAGCAGCTGGTCTGCAGGGGACTCCTACGAGCAGTACTTC. It codes for CASSWSAGDSYEQYF.

The chain joins TRBV30 to TRBJ1-6, with 7 bases that match TRBD1. CDR1 and CDR2 from the germline V gene are GTSNPN and SVGIG (reference sequence). The CDR3 loop spans 13 amino acids. Trimming at V came to 6 bases and at J to 5 bases, leaving 4 bases not matched to a gene. In nucleotides, the CDR3 is TGTGCCTGCGGGACAGCAAATAATTCACCCCTCCACTTT. This encodes CACGTANNSPLHF.

The chain combines TRBV6-5 with TRBJ1-5, with D possibly matching TRBD1 (5 bases). The germline V gene encodes CDR1 MNHEY and CDR2 SVGAGI. The germline V and J ends were trimmed by 6 bases and 10 bases, with 22 bases remaining between them. The CDR3 length is 15 residues. For the CDR3, the DNA is TGTGCCAGCAGAACTAGGAGGGGTGGGTGGGGACCCCAGCATTTT. It specifies CASRTRRGGWGPQHF.

This rearrangement joins TRBV29-1 to TRBJ1-2; D perhaps matches TRBD1 (6 bases). CDR3 size: 12 residues. The germline V gene has CDR1 SQVTM and CDR2 ANQGSEA. V lost 7 bases and J lost 4, with 13 bases in between. The CDR3 coding sequence is TGCAGCGCCATAGGGGGGGTCTATGGCTACACCTTC. Amino acids: CSAIGGVYGYTF.